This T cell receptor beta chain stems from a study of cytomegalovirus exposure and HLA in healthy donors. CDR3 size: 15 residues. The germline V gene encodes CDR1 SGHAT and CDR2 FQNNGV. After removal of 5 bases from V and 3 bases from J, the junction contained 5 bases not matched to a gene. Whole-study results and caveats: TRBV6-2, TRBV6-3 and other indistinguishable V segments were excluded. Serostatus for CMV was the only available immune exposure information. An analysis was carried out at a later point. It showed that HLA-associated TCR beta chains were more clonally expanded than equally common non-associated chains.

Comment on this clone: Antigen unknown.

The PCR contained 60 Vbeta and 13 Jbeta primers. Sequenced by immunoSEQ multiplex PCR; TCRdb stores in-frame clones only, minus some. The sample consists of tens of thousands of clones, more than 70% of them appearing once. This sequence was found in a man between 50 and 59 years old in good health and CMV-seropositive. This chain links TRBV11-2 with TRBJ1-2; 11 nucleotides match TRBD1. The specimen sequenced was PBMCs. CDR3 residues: CASSRTGGIDYGYTF. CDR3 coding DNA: TGTGCCAGCAGCCGGACAGGGGGCATAGACTATGGCTACACCTTC. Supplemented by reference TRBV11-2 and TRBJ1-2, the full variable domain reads EAGVAQSPRYKIIEKRQSVAFWCNPISGHATLYWYQQILGQGPKLLIQFQNNGVVDDSQLPKDRFSAERLKGVDSTLKIQPAKLEDSAVYLCASSRTGGIDYGYTFGSGTRLTVV.